This TCR beta chain was recorded in a study of cytomegalovirus exposure and HLA in healthy donors. A multiplex PCR was run with 60 Vbeta primers and 13 Jbeta primers. The assay was immunoSEQ multiplex PCR, and TCRdb's table has in-frame clones only and misses some. The table records approximately 110,000 clones, 80% of them present only once. With regard to this clone: The antigen remains undetermined.

With V trimmed by 2 bases and J by 4 bases, 10 bases remained unmatched. Germline CDR1 is PRHDT and CDR2 is FYEKMQ (reference sequence). There are 16 residues in the CDR3. Broader study findings: It was reported that TCR beta sequences correctly inferred the HLA-A and HLA-B alleles for most subjects.

Sequencing used PBMCs. The rearrangement uses TRBV13 and TRBJ2-7; 8 nucleotides align to TRBD2. This TCR derives from a man aged 50 to 59 in good health and CMV-seronegative. CDR3 protein: CASSLTPGGGRYEQYF. The CDR3 DNA reads as TGTGCCAGCAGCTTAACCCCGGGGGGCGGGAGGTACGAGCAGTACTTC.